This record covers a single T cell receptor (beta chain). Per the study methods: Amplification from reference gene primers served as the basis for estimated nucleated cell counts. The assay was immunoSEQ multiplex PCR, and TCRdb's table has in-frame clones only and misses some. D and trimming were read from the DNA, whereas the V and J calls and clone size are those reported in that table. This sample carries about 150,000 clones, roughly 71% of them seen once, and the ten largest clones take around 3.4%. This entry comes from a study of blood T cell repertoires in COVID-19. The wider study: There were acute and convalescent COVID-19 samples, and they came from the United States, Italy and Spain. The analysed material was cDNA or gDNA that came from T cells, B-cell-depleted T cells, or PBMCs.

The TCR sequence derives from a woman older than 75 with acute or convalescent COVID-19. The source material was peripheral blood.

CDR3 sequence reads: CASSQVGRPQEYEQYF. The CDR3 DNA sequence: TGTGCCAGCAGCCAAGTGGGGAGACCTCAGGAGTACGAGCAGTACTTC. The chain carries TRBV14 and TRBJ2-7, with a tentative D call TRBD2 (5 bases). CDR3 length: 16 amino acids. CDR1 and CDR2 from the germline V gene are SGHDN and FVKESK. Trimming took off 1 base at V and 4 bases at J, with 17 bases between the two ends.